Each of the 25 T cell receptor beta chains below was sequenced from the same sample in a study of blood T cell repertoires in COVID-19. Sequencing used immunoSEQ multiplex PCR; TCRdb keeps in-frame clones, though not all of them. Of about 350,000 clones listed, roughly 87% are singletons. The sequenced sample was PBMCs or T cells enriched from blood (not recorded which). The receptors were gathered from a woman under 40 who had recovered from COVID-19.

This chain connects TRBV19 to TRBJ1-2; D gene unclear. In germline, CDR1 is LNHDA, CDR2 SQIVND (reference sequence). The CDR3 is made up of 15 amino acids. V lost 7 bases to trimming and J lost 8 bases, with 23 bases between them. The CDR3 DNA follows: TGTGCCAGTACCTCAAACCTTCAGCCGCCCGGGGGCTACACCTTC. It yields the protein CASTSNLQPPGGYTF.

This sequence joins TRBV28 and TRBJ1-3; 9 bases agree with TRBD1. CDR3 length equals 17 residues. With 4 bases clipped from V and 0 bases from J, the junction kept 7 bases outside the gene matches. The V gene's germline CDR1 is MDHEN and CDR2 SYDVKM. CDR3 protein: CASSSPTGGFSGNTIYF. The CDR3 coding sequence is TGTGCCAGCAGTTCACCGACAGGGGGGTTCTCTGGAAACACCATATATTTT.

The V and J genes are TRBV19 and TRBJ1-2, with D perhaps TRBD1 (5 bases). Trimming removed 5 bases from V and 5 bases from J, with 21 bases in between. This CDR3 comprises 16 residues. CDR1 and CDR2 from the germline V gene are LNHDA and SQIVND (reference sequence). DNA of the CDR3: TGTGCCAGTAGTTCCCGTGTGGGGCTGCTGTATTATGGCTACACCTTC. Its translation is CASSSRVGLLYYGYTF.

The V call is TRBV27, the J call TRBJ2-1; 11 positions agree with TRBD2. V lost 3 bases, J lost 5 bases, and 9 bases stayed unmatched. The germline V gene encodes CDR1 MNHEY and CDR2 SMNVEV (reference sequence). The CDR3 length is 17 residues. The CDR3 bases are TGTGCCAGCAGTTTGCGCGGGACTAGCGGAAGGCACAATGAGCAGTTCTTC. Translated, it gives CASSLRGTSGRHNEQFF.

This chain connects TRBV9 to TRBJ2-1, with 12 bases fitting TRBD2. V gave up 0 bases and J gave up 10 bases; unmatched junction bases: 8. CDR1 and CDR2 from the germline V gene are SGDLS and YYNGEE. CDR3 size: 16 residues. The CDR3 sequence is CASSVEASGGAREQFF. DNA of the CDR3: TGTGCCAGCAGCGTAGAGGCTAGCGGGGGGGCCAGGGAGCAGTTCTTC.

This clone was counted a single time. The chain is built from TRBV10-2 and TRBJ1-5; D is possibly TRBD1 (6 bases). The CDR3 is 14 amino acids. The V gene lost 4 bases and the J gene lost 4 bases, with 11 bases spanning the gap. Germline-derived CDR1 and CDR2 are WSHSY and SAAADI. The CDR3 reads CASSGSTGNQPQHF. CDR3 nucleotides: TGCGCCAGCAGTGGATCGACAGGAAATCAGCCCCAGCATTTT.

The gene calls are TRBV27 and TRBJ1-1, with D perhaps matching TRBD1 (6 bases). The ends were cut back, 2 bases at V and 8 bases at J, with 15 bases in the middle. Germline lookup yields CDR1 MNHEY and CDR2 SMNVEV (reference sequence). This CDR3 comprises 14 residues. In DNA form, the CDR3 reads TGTGCCAGCAGTTTAATGACAGGCTGGGGGGAAGCTTTCTTT. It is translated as CASSLMTGWGEAFF.

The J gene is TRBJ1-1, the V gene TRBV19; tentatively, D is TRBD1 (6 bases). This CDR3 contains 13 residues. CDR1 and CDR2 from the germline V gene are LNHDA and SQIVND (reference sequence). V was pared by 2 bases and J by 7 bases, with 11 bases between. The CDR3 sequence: CASSILGQLEAFF. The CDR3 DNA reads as TGTGCCAGTAGTATACTTGGACAGCTTGAAGCTTTCTTT.

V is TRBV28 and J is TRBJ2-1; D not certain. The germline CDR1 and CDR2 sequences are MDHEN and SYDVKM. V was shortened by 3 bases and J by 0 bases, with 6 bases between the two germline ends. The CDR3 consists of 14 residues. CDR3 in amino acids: CASSFPSSYNEQFF. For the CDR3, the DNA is TGTGCCAGCAGTTTCCCTAGCTCCTACAATGAGCAGTTCTTC.

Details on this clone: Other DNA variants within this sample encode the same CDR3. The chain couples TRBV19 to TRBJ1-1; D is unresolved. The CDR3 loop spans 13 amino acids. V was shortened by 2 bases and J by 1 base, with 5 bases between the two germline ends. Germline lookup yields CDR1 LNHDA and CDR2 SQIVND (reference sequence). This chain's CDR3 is CASSISRNTEAFF. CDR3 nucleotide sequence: TGTGCCAGTAGTATATCCAGGAACACTGAAGCTTTCTTT.

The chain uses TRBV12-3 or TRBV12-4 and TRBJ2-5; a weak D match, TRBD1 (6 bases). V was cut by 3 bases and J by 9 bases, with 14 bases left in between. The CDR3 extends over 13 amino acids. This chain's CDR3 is CASSFTGAGAQYF. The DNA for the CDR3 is TGTGCCAGCAGTTTTACAGGCGCAGGGGCCCAGTACTTC.

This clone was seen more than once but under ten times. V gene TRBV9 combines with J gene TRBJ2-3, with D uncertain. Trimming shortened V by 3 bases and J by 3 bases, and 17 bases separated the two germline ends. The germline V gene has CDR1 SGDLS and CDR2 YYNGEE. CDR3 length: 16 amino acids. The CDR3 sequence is CASSESPSFTTDTQYF. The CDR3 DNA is TGTGCCAGCAGCGAATCCCCCAGTTTCACAACAGATACGCAGTATTTT.

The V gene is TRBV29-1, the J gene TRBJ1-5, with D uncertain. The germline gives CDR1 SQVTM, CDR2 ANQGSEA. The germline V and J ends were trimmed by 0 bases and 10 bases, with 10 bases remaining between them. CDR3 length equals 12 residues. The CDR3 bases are TGCAGCGTTGAAGATTTTTCAGGCCCCCAGCATTTT. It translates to CSVEDFSGPQHF.

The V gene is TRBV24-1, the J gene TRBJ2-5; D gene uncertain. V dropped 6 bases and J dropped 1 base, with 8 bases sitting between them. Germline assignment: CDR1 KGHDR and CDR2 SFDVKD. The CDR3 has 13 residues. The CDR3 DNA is TGTGCCACCAGTCCCCTTTCCCAAGAGACCCAGTACTTC. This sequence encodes CATSPLSQETQYF.

This CDR3 reads CATSRGQGGNYGYTF. The CDR3 nucleotides read TGTGCCACCAGCAGAGGACAGGGAGGTAACTATGGCTACACCTTC. The chain has TRBV15 and TRBJ1-2; 7 bases are shared with TRBD1. From germline, CDR1 is LNHNV and CDR2 YYDKDF (reference sequence). Trimming took 1 base from V and 1 from J; bases not matched to a gene: 3. The length of the CDR3 is 15 residues.

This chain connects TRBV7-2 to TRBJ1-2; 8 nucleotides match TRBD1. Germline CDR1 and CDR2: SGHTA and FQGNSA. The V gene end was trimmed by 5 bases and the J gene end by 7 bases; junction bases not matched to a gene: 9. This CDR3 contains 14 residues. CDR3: CASSPQTGASGYTF. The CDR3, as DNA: TGTGCCAGCAGCCCACAGACAGGGGCCAGTGGCTACACCTTC.

CDR3: CASSPVPNEKLFF. The CDR3, as DNA: TGTGCCAGCAGTCCGGTACCCAATGAAAAACTGTTTTTT. The chain recombines TRBV12-3 or TRBV12-4 with TRBJ1-4; D uncertain. V was trimmed by 5 bases and J by 5 bases, leaving 9 bases between them. The CDR3 length is 13 residues.

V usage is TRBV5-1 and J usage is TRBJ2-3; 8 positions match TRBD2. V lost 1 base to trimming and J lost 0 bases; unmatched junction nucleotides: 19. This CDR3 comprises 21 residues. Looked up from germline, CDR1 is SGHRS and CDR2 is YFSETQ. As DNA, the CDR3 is TGCGCCAGCAGCTTGAGTGCGGCTAGCGGGTTCCATTCGACTAGCACAGATACGCAGTATTTT. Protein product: CASSLSAASGFHSTSTDTQYF.

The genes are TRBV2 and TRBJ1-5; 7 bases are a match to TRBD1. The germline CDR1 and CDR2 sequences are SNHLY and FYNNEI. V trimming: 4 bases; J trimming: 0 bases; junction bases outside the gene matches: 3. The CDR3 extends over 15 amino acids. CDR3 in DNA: TGTGCCAGCAGTGGGGGACAGAATAGCAATCAGCCCCAGCATTTT. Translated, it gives CASSGGQNSNQPQHF.

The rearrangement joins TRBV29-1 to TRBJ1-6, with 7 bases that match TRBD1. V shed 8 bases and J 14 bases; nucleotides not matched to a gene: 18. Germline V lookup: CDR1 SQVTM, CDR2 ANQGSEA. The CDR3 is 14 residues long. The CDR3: CSPAEGAGKVSLHF. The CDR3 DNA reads TGCAGCCCCGCCGAGGGGGCAGGGAAGGTGTCCCTCCACTTT.

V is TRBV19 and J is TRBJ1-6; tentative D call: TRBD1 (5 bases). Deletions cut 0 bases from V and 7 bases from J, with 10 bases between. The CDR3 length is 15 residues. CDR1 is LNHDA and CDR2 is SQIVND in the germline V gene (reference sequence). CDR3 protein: CASSIDIQENSPLHF. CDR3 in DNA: TGTGCCAGTAGTATAGATATACAGGAGAATTCACCCCTCCACTTT.

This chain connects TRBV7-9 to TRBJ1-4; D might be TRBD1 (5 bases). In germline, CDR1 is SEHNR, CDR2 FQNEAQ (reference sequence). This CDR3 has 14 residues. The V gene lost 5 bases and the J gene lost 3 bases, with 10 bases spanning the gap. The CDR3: CASSAGPANEKLFF. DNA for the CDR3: TGTGCCAGCAGCGCGGGACCGGCTAATGAAAAACTGTTTTTT.

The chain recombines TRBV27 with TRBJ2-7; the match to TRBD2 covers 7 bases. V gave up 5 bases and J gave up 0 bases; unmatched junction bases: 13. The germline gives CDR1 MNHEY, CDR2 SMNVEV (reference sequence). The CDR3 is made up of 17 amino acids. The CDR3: CASSVRSGGLSSYEQYF. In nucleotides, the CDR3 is TGTGCCAGCAGTGTGCGCTCGGGGGGTCTAAGCTCCTACGAGCAGTACTTC.

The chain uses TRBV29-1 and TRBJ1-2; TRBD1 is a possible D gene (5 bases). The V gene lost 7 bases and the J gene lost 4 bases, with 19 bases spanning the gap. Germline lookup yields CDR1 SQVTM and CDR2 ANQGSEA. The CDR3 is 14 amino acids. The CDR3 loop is CSGRMGGGPYGYTF. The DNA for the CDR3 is TGCAGCGGCCGGATGGGGGGAGGCCCCTATGGCTACACCTTC.

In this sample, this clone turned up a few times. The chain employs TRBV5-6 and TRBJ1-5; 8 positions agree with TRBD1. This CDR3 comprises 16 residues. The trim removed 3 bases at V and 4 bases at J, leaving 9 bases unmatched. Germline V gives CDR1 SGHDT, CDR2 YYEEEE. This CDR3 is CASSWAGQGKNQPQHF. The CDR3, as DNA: TGTGCCAGCAGCTGGGCCGGACAGGGTAAAAATCAGCCCCAGCATTTT. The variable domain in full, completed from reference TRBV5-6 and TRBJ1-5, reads DAGVTQSPTHLIKTRGQQVTLRCSPKSGHDTVSWYQQALGQGPQFIFQYYEEEERQRGNFPDRFSGHQFPNYSSELNVNALLLGDSALYLCASSWAGQGKNQPQHFGDGTRLSIL.